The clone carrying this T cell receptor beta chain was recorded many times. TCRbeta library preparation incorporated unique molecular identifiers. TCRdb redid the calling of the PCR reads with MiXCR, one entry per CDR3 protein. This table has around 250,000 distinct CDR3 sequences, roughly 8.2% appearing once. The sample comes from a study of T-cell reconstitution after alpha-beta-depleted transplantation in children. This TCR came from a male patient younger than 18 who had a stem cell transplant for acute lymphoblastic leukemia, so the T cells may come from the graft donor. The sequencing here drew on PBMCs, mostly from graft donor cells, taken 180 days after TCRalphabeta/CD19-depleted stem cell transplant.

This chain's CDR3 is CASGRWQKLNQPQHF. Here the CDR3 DNA reads TGTGCTAGTGGTAGGTGGCAAAAGCTCAATCAGCCCCAGCATTTT. The chain carries TRBV12-5 and TRBJ1-5; D is unclear. The V end was cut by 5 bases, the J end by 3 bases, with 14 bases between. The CDR3 runs 15 residues. CDR1 LGHNT and CDR2 FRNRAP come from the germline V gene. Complete variable domain (other parts from reference TRBV12-5 and TRBJ1-5): DARVTQTPRHKVTEMGQEVTMRCQPILGHNTVFWYRQTMMQGLELLAYFRNRAPLDDSGMPKDRFSAEMPDATLATLKIQPSEPRDSAVYFCASGRWQKLNQPQHFGDGTRLSIL.